This TCR beta chain was identified during a study of early T cells in non-severe SARS-CoV-2 infection. At the level of the study: Investigators sequenced bulk RNA drawn from unsorted whole blood, and chains remained unpaired.

TCRdb processed the 5' RACE reads anew with MiXCR; each CDR3 protein has one entry. The sample includes under 50,000 distinct CDR3 sequences, around 4.6% of them seen just once. This clonotype was recorded many times. V lost 2 bases to trimming and J lost 4 bases; unmatched junction nucleotides: 5. The CDR3 covers 15 residues. Germline loops: CDR1 DFQATT, CDR2 SNEGSKA (reference sequence). Sequencing input: whole blood. The chain joins TRBV20-1 to TRBJ2-3; 11 bases are a match to TRBD1. The sequence was obtained from an adult who was a healthcare worker with PCR-confirmed SARS-CoV-2 infection or an uninfected control (not recorded which). CDR3 coding DNA: TGCAGTGCTAGACCAGGACAGGGGGCCGCAGATACGCAGTATTTT. The encoded protein is CSARPGQGAADTQYF.